The rows below give T cell receptor beta chains drawn from one sample of a study of low-dose radiotherapy and immunotherapy resistance in tumors. In TCRdb, the reads were re-called with MiXCR into one record per CDR3 protein. The sample yields around 80,000 distinct CDR3 sequences, around 18% seen once. The specimen was PBMCs, collected before treatment. Receptors were obtained from a male donor with prostate cancer. CDR3s include the opening cysteine and the closing phenylalanine or tryptophan. A D gene is named only where the DNA matches it firmly. Clone size is stated in some rows and not others, as once, few, many or a class when expanded.

size | J | V | D | CDR3 | DNA
many | TRBJ1-1 | TRBV27 | NA | CASSSGARTEAFF | TGTGCCAGCAGTTCGGGGGCTCGGACTGAAGCTTTCTTT
many | TRBJ2-3 | TRBV11-3 | NA | CASSLSGVKGDTQYF | TGTGCCAGCAGCTTAAGCGGAGTCAAGGGCGATACGCAGTATTTT
few | TRBJ2-1 | TRBV30 | TRBD1 | CAWGQGSSYNEQFF | TGTGCCTGGGGACAGGGAAGTTCCTACAATGAGCAGTTCTTC
few | TRBJ2-7 | TRBV7-7 | NA | CASRTRTGTYLYEQYF | TGTGCTAGCAGGACCAGAACGGGGACCTACCTCTATGAGCAGTACTTC
many | TRBJ2-3 | TRBV3-1 | NA | CASSQDFTRSTDTQYF | TGTGCCAGCAGCCAAGATTTTACCAGAAGCACAGATACGCAGTATTTT
many | TRBJ2-7 | TRBV10-3 | NA | CATQRTVSEQYF | TGTGCCACCCAAAGGACGGTTAGCGAGCAGTACTTC
many | TRBJ1-2 | TRBV7-2 | NA | CASSLVQGGYTF | TGTGCCAGCAGCTTAGTGCAGGGGGGCTACACCTTC
many | TRBJ1-5 | TRBV20-1 | NA | CSASGLAGLDNQPQHF | TGCAGTGCTAGTGGGCTGGCCGGGCTGGATAATCAGCCCCAGCATTTT
many | TRBJ1-1 | TRBV7-8 | TRBD1 | CASSTRQGNTEAFF | TGTGCCAGCAGCACAAGACAGGGTAACACTGAAGCTTTCTTT
many | TRBJ1-2 | TRBV12-3/TRBV12-4 | NA | CASSLDPPGAYGYTF | TGTGCCAGCAGTTTAGACCCCCCAGGGGCCTATGGCTACACCTTC
many | TRBJ1-5 | TRBV27 | NA | CASSLEAGHQPQHF | TGTGCCAGCAGTTTGGAGGCAGGGCATCAGCCCCAGCATTTT
many | TRBJ1-5 | TRBV6-6 | NA | CASSYSSGGNQPQHF | TGTGCCAGCAGTTACTCGAGTGGGGGCAATCAGCCCCAGCATTTT
many | TRBJ2-3 | TRBV7-2 | TRBD2 | CASSLGGASGRWDTQYF | TGTGCCAGCAGCTTAGGAGGTGCTAGCGGGAGATGGGATACGCAGTATTTT
many | TRBJ2-3 | TRBV18 | NA | CASSPSTDTQYF | TGTGCCAGCAGTCCTAGCACAGATACGCAGTATTTT
many | TRBJ2-3 | TRBV28 | TRBD2 | CASSPIGTSGTQITQYF | TGTGCCAGCAGTCCGATCGGGACTAGTGGTACGCAGATAACGCAGTATTTT
many | TRBJ2-7 | TRBV29-1 | NA | CSVKMAHSSYEQYF | TGCAGCGTGAAAATGGCTCACAGCTCCTACGAGCAGTACTTC
many | TRBJ2-3 | TRBV7-9 | NA | CASSPEGGGLDTQYF | TGTGCCAGCTCCCCGGAGGGGGGGGGCCTGGATACGCAGTATTTT
many | TRBJ1-6 | TRBV30 | TRBD1 | CAWSGPGTANSPLHF | TGTGCCTGGAGCGGGCCTGGGACAGCGAATTCACCCCTCCACTTT
many | TRBJ2-3 | TRBV6-5 | NA | CASRLGGPSDTQYF | TGTGCCAGCAGACTAGGAGGGCCCTCAGATACGCAGTATTTT
NA | TRBJ2-3 | TRBV19 | NA | CASRAAVGTDTQYF | TGTGCCAGTAGAGCGGCCGTCGGCACAGATACGCAGTATTTT
many | TRBJ1-2 | TRBV6-2/TRBV6-3 | NA | CASSYSRGGYTF | TGTGCCAGCAGTTACTCGAGGGGTGGCTACACCTTC
NA | TRBJ1-2 | TRBV20-1 | TRBD1 | CSAWDSGHGYTF | TGCAGTGCTTGGGACAGCGGCCATGGCTACACCTTC
many | TRBJ1-2 | TRBV12-3/TRBV12-4 | TRBD1 | CASSLQGGGYTF | TGTGCCAGCAGCCTTCAGGGGGGTGGCTACACCTTC
many | TRBJ1-1 | TRBV15 | NA | CATSRDRHTLGTEAFF | TGTGCCACCAGCAGAGATAGGCATACCTTAGGCACTGAAGCTTTCTTT
many | TRBJ2-3 | TRBV7-2 | NA | CASSLALPPLHLSKAGREDTQYF | TGTGCCAGCAGCTTAGCCCTGCCCCCCCTCCACCTCTCCAAGGCAGGTCGGGAGGATACGCAGTATTTT
NA | TRBJ1-4 | TRBV27 | NA | CASRGQPNEKLFF | TGTGCCAGCAGGGGTCAGCCCAATGAAAAACTGTTTTTT
many | TRBJ2-1 | TRBV7-9 | NA | CASSRPTGVNNEQFF | TGTGCCAGCAGCCGCCCGACAGGAGTTAACAATGAGCAGTTCTTC
many | TRBJ2-3 | TRBV12-3/TRBV12-4 | NA | CASSFGGTATQYF | TGTGCCAGCAGTTTTGGCGGGACCGCTACGCAGTATTTT
NA | TRBJ2-2 | TRBV7-9 | TRBD1 | CASPGQASNTGELFF | TGTGCCAGCCCTGGACAGGCCTCGAACACCGGGGAGCTGTTTTTT
many | TRBJ2-2 | TRBV4-2 | TRBD2 | CASSQDRTSGGAWNTGELFF | TGTGCCAGCAGCCAAGATAGGACTAGCGGGGGGGCATGGAACACCGGGGAGCTGTTTTTT
many | TRBJ1-1 | TRBV7-8 | TRBD1 | CASSLDRAYREAFF | TGTGCCAGCAGCCTGGACAGGGCCTACCGTGAAGCTTTCTTT